This TCR beta chain was recovered during a study of identical twins. Study conclusions and caveats: When twins shared out-of-frame alpha sequences, those sequences had excess low generation probability. Beta out-of-frame sequences displayed a weaker excess of sharing between twins.

This clonotype was seen a few times. Its antigen is still unknown. Template switching added a universal primer site, and cDNA bore unique molecular identifiers. TCRdb ran MiXCR on the 5' RACE reads and lists one entry per CDR3 protein. This sample yields 700,000 or so distinct CDR3 sequences, of which around 8.3% are seen a single time; 0.8% to 1% belongs to the top ten. Germline V gene sequence: CDR1 DFQATT, CDR2 SNEGSKA (reference sequence). Trimming cost V 0 bases and J 5 bases, with 10 bases left between them. The CDR3 has 13 amino acids. A further study also used this sample, focusing on yellow fever vaccine responses in identical twins.

This TCR was sampled from a young woman in good health. The chain couples TRBV20-1 to TRBJ2-5, with TRBD1 as a possible D gene (6 bases). The sample comprised PBMCs. CDR3 sequence reads: CSAREGARETQYF. The CDR3 nucleotides are TGCAGTGCTAGAGAGGGGGCTCGTGAGACCCAGTACTTC.